A few counts support the clone carrying this T cell receptor (beta chain). What it recognizes is unknown. This entry is derived from a study of T cell repertoires in cytomegalovirus infection. Study summary: From public TCR beta signatures came an indication of both CMV infection and matching HLA type. Study results and caveats: Ex vivo, HLA-C-restricted CMV-specific TCR beta clonotypes prevailed over the rest of the response.

Between the trimmed V and J ends, which lost 0 bases and 4 bases, there was a span of 7 bases. Germline CDR1 LGHNA, CDR2 YNFKEQ. This CDR3 spans 14 amino acids. A single record per CDR3 protein comes from TCRdb applying MiXCR to the reads. The table lists nearly 650,000 distinct CDR3 sequences, 20% to 25% of them singletons. The V and J genes are TRBV4-2 and TRBJ1-5; tentatively, D is TRBD1 (5 bases). The sequence derives from a human donor in good health (CMV status not recorded). Some clones in this sample may be carry-over from other donors' samples. The specimen was CD8+ T cells from PBMCs. CDR3 nucleotides: TGTGCCAGCAGCCAAGATGAGGGGAATCAGCCCCAGCATTTT. As protein: CASSQDEGNQPQHF.